The 30 T cell receptor beta chains in this list originate from one sample, sequenced in a study of Ad26.COV2.S vaccination and SARS-CoV-2 variants (dated by TCRdb to 2020 to 2022). The treatment or condition label, as the study defines it: roughly 18 received Ad26.COV2.S at low or high dose, single or two shots; about 5 received placebo; per-sample allocation not given. Repertoires of vaccine and placebo recipients were sequenced from samples collected on day 63 after the first injection. Library construction relied on the immunoSEQ multiplex PCR assay. TCRdb obtained this table from immuneACCESS and retained in-frame rearrangements with V and J assigned. These tables miss some clones; where compared with another copy, unresolved V genes account for less than half of the shortfall, and the remainder is unexplained. This sample comprises about 680,000 clones, around 89% of them detected only once. The ten largest clones represent nearly 1.5% of the sample.

The starting material was peripheral blood, obtained in a trial of Ad26.COV2.S vaccine versus placebo. The receptors were gathered from a person aged 18-65 years who received the Ad26.COV2.S COVID-19 vaccine or a placebo.

The gene calls are TRBV2 and TRBJ2-1; 9 nucleotides align to TRBD1. Unmatched junction bases numbered 7, after V lost 8 bases and J lost 8 bases. This CDR3 has 13 amino acids. Germline V gene lookup returns CDR1 SNHLY and CDR2 FYNNEI. Here the CDR3 reads CASGSQGADEQFF. The CDR3 nucleotides are TGTGCCAGCGGGTCACAGGGGGCCGATGAGCAGTTCTTC. Drawing the rest from reference TRBV2 and TRBJ2-1, the complete variable domain is EPEVTQTPSHQVTQMGQEVILRCVPISNHLYFYWYRQILGQKVEFLVSFYNNEISEKSEIFDDQFSVERPDGSNFTLKIRSTKLEDSAMYFCASGSQGADEQFFGPGTRLTVL.

The rearrangement joins TRBV11-2 to TRBJ1-2; D unresolved. The CDR3 extends over 15 amino acids. The ends were cut back, 0 bases at V and 7 bases at J, with 15 bases in the middle. Germline V gene sequence: CDR1 SGHAT, CDR2 FQNNGV. CDR3 in DNA: TGTGCCAGCAGCTTAGATGAGGCAGGAGATCGTGGCTACACCTTC. Translated, it gives CASSLDEAGDRGYTF.

The chain uses TRBV30 and TRBJ2-2, with TRBD2 as a possible D gene (6 bases). V lost 7 bases and J lost 3, with 12 bases in between. The CDR3 extends over 13 amino acids. Germline V CDR1 and CDR2: GTSNPN, SVGIG (reference sequence). The CDR3 nucleotides are TGTGCCTCAATGGGGGGAGACACCGGGGAGCTGTTTTTT. This encodes CASMGGDTGELFF.

V gene TRBV5-8 combines with J gene TRBJ1-2; 8 bases agree with TRBD1. This CDR3 contains 15 residues. The trim removed 0 bases at V and 2 bases at J, leaving 3 bases unmatched. The germline CDR1 and CDR2 sequences are SGHTS and YDEGEE. The CDR3 DNA is TGTGCCAGCAGCTTGGAGGACAGGGCAAACTATGGCTACACCTTC. It translates to CASSLEDRANYGYTF.

The chain is built from TRBV3-1 (or the pseudogene TRBV3-2) and TRBJ2-7; the D gene is possibly TRBD1 (7 bases). V lost 1 base to trimming and J lost 3 bases, with 16 bases between them. Germline CDR1 and CDR2: LGHDT and YNNKEL (reference sequence). There are 16 residues in the CDR3. The CDR3 DNA reads TGTGCCAGCAGCCAAGGGGTTGGCAGGGGGGTCTACGAGCAGTACTTC. Translation: CASSQGVGRGVYEQYF.

The chain recombines TRBV9 with TRBJ2-2, with 10 positions matching TRBD1. The trim removed 4 bases at V and 5 bases at J, leaving 17 bases unmatched. The CDR3 spans 19 residues. Looked up from germline, CDR1 is SGDLS and CDR2 is YYNGEE. CDR3 in DNA: TGTGCCAGCAGCACATCCCCGGGACAGGGGCTCTTTGGTACCGGGGAGCTGTTTTTT. It encodes CASSTSPGQGLFGTGELFF.

The gene calls are TRBV7-9 and TRBJ1-4; the D is unclear. Per the germline V gene, CDR1 is SEHNR and CDR2 is FQNEAQ (reference sequence). The CDR3 loop spans 15 amino acids. The ends were cut back, 5 bases at V and 7 bases at J, with 17 bases in the middle. The CDR3 coding sequence is TGTGCCAGCAGCAAAGTGCTCGGGGAGAGTGAAAAACTGTTTTTT. Translation gives CASSKVLGESEKLFF.

The gene calls are TRBV19 and TRBJ2-3, with D tentatively TRBD2 (6 bases). Germline loops: CDR1 LNHDA, CDR2 SQIVND (reference sequence). The V end lost 6 bases, the J end lost 7 bases, and 17 bases lay between the germline ends. The CDR3 runs 14 residues. The CDR3 region is CASSIITGVYTQYF. CDR3 in DNA: TGTGCCAGTAGCATTATTACGGGGGTTTATACGCAGTATTTT.

This CDR3 is CASSLTGNADTQYF. In nucleotides, the CDR3 is TGTGCCAGCAGCTTAACAGGGAACGCAGATACGCAGTATTTT. This chain joins TRBV13 and TRBJ2-3, with D possibly being TRBD1 (6 bases). The CDR3 totals 14 residues. Trimming left V 2 bases short and J 4 bases short, with 10 bases between. Germline values: CDR1 PRHDT, CDR2 FYEKMQ (reference sequence). Supplemented by reference TRBV13 and TRBJ2-3, the full variable domain reads AAGVIQSPRHLIKEKRETATLKCYPIPRHDTVYWYQQGPGQDPQFLISFYEKMQSDKGSIPDRFSAQQFSDYHSELNMSSLELGDSALYFCASSLTGNADTQYFGPGTRLTVL.

The chain couples TRBV6-5 to TRBJ2-1, with 9 bases aligning to TRBD1. V gave up 7 bases and J gave up 4 bases; unmatched junction bases: 5. There are 14 residues in the CDR3. Germline V lookup: CDR1 MNHEY, CDR2 SVGAGI. The CDR3 reads CASTWGQGYNEQFF. DNA for the CDR3: TGTGCCAGCACTTGGGGACAGGGATACAATGAGCAGTTCTTC.

The rearrangement links TRBV5-1 to TRBJ2-3; D gene uncertain. From germline, CDR1 is SGHRS and CDR2 YFSETQ. The ends were cut back, 4 bases at V and 5 bases at J, with 8 bases in the middle. CDR3 length: 12 amino acids. CDR3 loop: CASSPPEDTQYF. For the CDR3, the DNA is TGCGCCAGCAGCCCGCCAGAAGATACGCAGTATTTT.

This clone was counted many times. V is TRBV2 and J is TRBJ1-2, with no clear D. Germline loops: CDR1 SNHLY, CDR2 FYNNEI. V was pared by 5 bases and J by 6 bases, with 16 bases between. The CDR3 is made up of 14 amino acids. CDR3 sequence (DNA): TGTGCCAGCAGTAAAATGACCGATTCACATGGCTACACCTTC. Translating it yields CASSKMTDSHGYTF.

The genes are TRBV6-1 and TRBJ1-1; 8 nucleotides line up with TRBD1. V gave up 1 base and J gave up 3 bases; unmatched junction bases: 7. The CDR3 runs to 16 residues. Per the germline V gene, CDR1 is MNHNS and CDR2 is SASEGT. The CDR3 reads CASSEGTGWEDTEAFF. DNA for the CDR3: TGTGCCAGCAGTGAAGGGACAGGGTGGGAGGACACTGAAGCTTTCTTT.

V and J are TRBV6-5 and TRBJ1-4; D remains ambiguous. Trimming shortened V by 7 bases and J by 4 bases, and 4 bases separated the two germline ends. CDR3 size: 11 residues. The germline V gene encodes CDR1 MNHEY and CDR2 SVGAGI. The CDR3 loop reads CASTLNEKLFF. CDR3 in DNA: TGTGCCAGCACGCTTAATGAAAAACTGTTTTTT.

The chain uses TRBV19 and TRBJ1-5; 8 bases align to TRBD1. V trimming: 9 bases; J trimming: 7 bases; junction bases outside the gene matches: 8. The CDR3 contains 13 residues. Germline lookup yields CDR1 LNHDA and CDR2 SQIVND (reference sequence). The CDR3 nucleotides read TGTGCCAGCAAGACAGGGGCGGGCCAGCCCCAGCATTTT. Amino acid sequence: CASKTGAGQPQHF.

CDR3 nucleotide sequence: TGTGCCAGCAGCTTAGCAGGGGGTGCTGGCTACACCTTC. It encodes CASSLAGGAGYTF. This chain links TRBV7-9 with TRBJ1-2; TRBD1 might be the D (6 bases). V lost 0 bases and J 7 bases, leaving 9 bases between the germline ends. The CDR3 loop spans 13 amino acids. Germline CDR1 reads SEHNR; CDR2 reads FQNEAQ (reference sequence).

This sequence joins TRBV3-1 (or the pseudogene TRBV3-2) and TRBJ1-6, with unresolved D. The CDR3 is 13 residues long. Germline CDR1 and CDR2: LGHDT and YNNKEL (reference sequence). Trimming removed 1 base from V and 8 bases from J, with 6 bases in between. The DNA of the CDR3 is TGTGCCAGCAGCCAAGGCGCGGATTCACCCCTCCACTTT. Translation: CASSQGADSPLHF.

This sequence joins TRBV19 and TRBJ1-2; a possible D gene is TRBD1 (5 bases). V lost 6 bases to trimming and J lost 0 bases, with 20 bases between them. This CDR3 is built from 17 residues. Germline CDR1 and CDR2: LNHDA and SQIVND (reference sequence). CDR3 region: CASSILHTAGTNYGYTF. The CDR3 nucleotides are TGTGCCAGTAGCATACTCCATACAGCAGGGACTAACTATGGCTACACCTTC.

The chain recombines TRBV30 with TRBJ1-5; unclear D gene. The CDR3 sequence is 13 residues long. Germline V gene lookup returns CDR1 GTSNPN and CDR2 SVGIG (reference sequence). Trimming removed 3 bases from V and 1 base from J, with 7 bases in between. CDR3 sequence: CAWRGKSNQPQHF. For the CDR3, the DNA is TGTGCCTGGAGGGGTAAGAGCAATCAGCCCCAGCATTTT.

The chain links TRBV19 to TRBJ2-7; D could derive from TRBD1 or TRBD2 (5 bases each). The ends were cut back, 7 bases at V and 3 bases at J, with 10 bases in the middle. Germline CDR1 LNHDA, CDR2 SQIVND (reference sequence). The CDR3 contains 12 residues. CDR3 residues: CASKSGGYEQYF. The CDR3 coding sequence is TGTGCCAGTAAGAGTGGGGGCTACGAGCAGTACTTC.

This clone was detected once. The genes are TRBV4-2 and TRBJ2-1; TRBD2 matches at 9 bases. Germline trimming cut 0 bases from V and 1 base from J; bases unmatched to any gene: 7. Germline CDR1 reads LGHNA; CDR2 reads YNFKEQ. The CDR3 extends over 18 amino acids. CDR3 nucleotide sequence: TGTGCCAGCAGCCAAGATCAGGGTCTAGCGGGGTCCTACAATGAGCAGTTCTTC. Protein sequence: CASSQDQGLAGSYNEQFF.

The chain uses TRBV7-9 and TRBJ2-3; a possible D gene is TRBD2 (6 bases). The CDR3 length is 13 residues. Germline CDR1 SEHNR, CDR2 FQNEAQ (reference sequence). Trimming pared 7 bases from V and 4 bases from J, leaving 12 bases between. This chain's CDR3 is CASTPGAPDTQYF. CDR3 DNA: TGTGCCAGCACCCCGGGAGCACCAGATACGCAGTATTTT.

This clone was seen just once. This rearrangement joins TRBV5-1 to TRBJ2-7, with TRBD2 matching over 10 bases. Germline V CDR1 and CDR2: SGHRS, YFSETQ. Unmatched junction bases numbered 3, after V lost 4 bases and J lost 5 bases. The CDR3 loop spans 13 amino acids. CDR3 bases: TGCGCCAGCAGCCGGACTAGCGGTAACGAGCAGTACTTC. This translates into CASSRTSGNEQYF.

CDR3 nucleotide sequence: TGTGCCAGCAGTTATGGGGGGGGCTTAGAATATTCACCCCTCCACTTT. Translated: CASSYGGGLEYSPLHF. The chain joins TRBV6-5 to TRBJ1-6, with D possibly TRBD1 on 6 matching bases. The CDR3 contains 16 residues. The V end was cut by 3 bases, the J end by 8 bases, with 17 bases between. In germline, CDR1 is MNHEY, CDR2 SVGAGI.

This chain connects TRBV24-1 to TRBJ2-5; 7 nucleotides align to TRBD1. This CDR3 is built from 13 residues. Germline V gene sequence: CDR1 KGHDR, CDR2 SFDVKD. Trimming took 5 bases from V and 4 from J; bases not matched to a gene: 3. The CDR3 DNA is TGTGCCACCAGTGTAAACAGGGGAGAGACCCAGTACTTC. This codes for CATSVNRGETQYF.

The rearrangement links TRBV6-6 to TRBJ2-3; D not certain. Germline V gene sequence: CDR1 MNHNY, CDR2 SVGAGI (reference sequence). The CDR3 loop spans 16 amino acids. V shed 0 bases and J shed 2 bases, with 12 bases lying between them. The CDR3 sequence: CASSYSVRAATDTQYF. CDR3 nucleotide sequence: TGTGCCAGCAGTTACTCGGTCCGGGCTGCCACAGATACGCAGTATTTT.

The chain has TRBV5-1 and TRBJ2-7; 15 nucleotides align to TRBD2. The CDR3 consists of 18 residues. Germline V CDR1 and CDR2: SGHRS, YFSETQ. V lost 0 bases, J lost 5 bases, and 9 bases stayed unmatched. CDR3 region: CASSLGWTSGRAVNEQYF. For the CDR3, the DNA is TGCGCCAGCAGCTTGGGGTGGACTAGCGGGAGGGCCGTAAACGAGCAGTACTTC.

The count of this clone is one. The genes are TRBV2 and TRBJ2-1, with 7 bases aligning to TRBD1. The CDR3 sequence is 15 residues long. Per the germline V gene, CDR1 is SNHLY and CDR2 is FYNNEI. V shed 6 bases and J 0 bases; nucleotides not matched to a gene: 5. In DNA form, the CDR3 reads TGTGCCAGCAGGATGGACAGGAGCTCCTACAATGAGCAGTTCTTC. Protein sequence: CASRMDRSSYNEQFF.

V gene TRBV18 combines with J gene TRBJ2-2, with D possibly matching TRBD1 (5 bases). Trimming shortened V by 6 bases and J by 1 base, and 18 bases separated the two germline ends. CDR1 and CDR2 (germline): KGHSH, LQKENI. There are 17 residues in the CDR3. The chain's CDR3 is CASSQGTPTLNTGELFF. CDR3 nucleotides: TGTGCCAGCTCCCAGGGTACCCCAACTCTGAACACCGGGGAGCTGTTTTTT.

This chain uses TRBV6-5 with TRBJ2-2; weak D call: TRBD2 (5 bases). Trimming took off 4 bases at V and 1 base at J, with 7 bases between the two ends. This CDR3 comprises 14 residues. Germline V gives CDR1 MNHEY, CDR2 SVGAGI. The CDR3 is CASSFRGNTGELFF. Here the CDR3 DNA reads TGTGCCAGCAGTTTTCGGGGGAACACCGGGGAGCTGTTTTTT.